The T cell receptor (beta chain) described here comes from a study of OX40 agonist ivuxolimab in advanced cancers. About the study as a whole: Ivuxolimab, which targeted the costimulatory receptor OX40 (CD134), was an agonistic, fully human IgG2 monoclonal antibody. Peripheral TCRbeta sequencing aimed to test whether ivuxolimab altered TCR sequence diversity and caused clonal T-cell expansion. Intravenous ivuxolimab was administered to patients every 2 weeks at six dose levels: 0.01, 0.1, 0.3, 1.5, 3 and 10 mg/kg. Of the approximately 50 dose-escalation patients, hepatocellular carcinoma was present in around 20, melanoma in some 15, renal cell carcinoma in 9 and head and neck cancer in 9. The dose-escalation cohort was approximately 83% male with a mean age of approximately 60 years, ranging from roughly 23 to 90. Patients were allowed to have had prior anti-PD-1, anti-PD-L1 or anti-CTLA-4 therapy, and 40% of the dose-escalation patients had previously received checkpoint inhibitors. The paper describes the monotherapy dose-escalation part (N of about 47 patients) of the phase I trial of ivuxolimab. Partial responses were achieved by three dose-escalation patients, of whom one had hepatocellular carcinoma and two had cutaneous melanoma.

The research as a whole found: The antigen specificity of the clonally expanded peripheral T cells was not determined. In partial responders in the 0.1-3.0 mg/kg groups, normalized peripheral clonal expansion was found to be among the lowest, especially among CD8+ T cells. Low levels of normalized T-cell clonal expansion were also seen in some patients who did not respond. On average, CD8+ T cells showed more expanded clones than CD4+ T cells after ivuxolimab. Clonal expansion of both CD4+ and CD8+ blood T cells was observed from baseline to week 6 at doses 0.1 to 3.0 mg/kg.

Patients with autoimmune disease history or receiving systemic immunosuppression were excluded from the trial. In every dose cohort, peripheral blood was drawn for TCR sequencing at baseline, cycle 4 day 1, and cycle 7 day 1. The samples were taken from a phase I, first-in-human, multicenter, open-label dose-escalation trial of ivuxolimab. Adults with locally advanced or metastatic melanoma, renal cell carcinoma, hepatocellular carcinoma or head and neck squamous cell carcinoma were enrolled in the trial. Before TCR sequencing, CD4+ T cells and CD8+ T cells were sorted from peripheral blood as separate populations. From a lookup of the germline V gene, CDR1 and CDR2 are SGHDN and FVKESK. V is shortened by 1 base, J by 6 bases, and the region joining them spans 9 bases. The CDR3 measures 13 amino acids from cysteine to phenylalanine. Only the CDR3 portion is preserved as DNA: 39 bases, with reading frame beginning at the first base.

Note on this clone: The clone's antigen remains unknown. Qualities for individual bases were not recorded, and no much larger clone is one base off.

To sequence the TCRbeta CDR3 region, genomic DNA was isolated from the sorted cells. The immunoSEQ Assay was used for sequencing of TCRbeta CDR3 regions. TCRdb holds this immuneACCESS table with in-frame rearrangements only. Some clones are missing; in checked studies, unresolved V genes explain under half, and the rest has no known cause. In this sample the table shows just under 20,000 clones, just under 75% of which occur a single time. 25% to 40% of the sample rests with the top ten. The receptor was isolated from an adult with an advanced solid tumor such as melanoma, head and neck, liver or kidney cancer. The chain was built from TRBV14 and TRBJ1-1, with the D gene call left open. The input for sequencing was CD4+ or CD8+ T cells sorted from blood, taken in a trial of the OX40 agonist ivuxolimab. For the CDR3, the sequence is CASSQGGSAEAFF. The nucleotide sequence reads TGTGCCAGCAGCCAAGGAGGGAGCGCTGAAGCTTTCTTT.